The rows below give T cell receptor beta chains drawn from one sample of a study of CD8+ T cells in alopecia areata. Repertoires were generated with immunoSEQ multiplex PCR, while TCRdb's copy carries only in-frame clones and drops some. The sample lists some 200,000 clones; around 60% were seen once. The sequencing here drew on CD4+ T cells sorted from blood, taken at week 0. The receptors here all came from a human donor with alopecia areata. The conserved cysteine and the conserved F or W are not part of the CDR3 here. Each record gives: V gene, CDR3 protein.

TRBV6-4,ASRPPNTGELF
TRBV6-5,ASRPRPSGEQY
TRBV6-1,ASSEMASAYGETQY
TRBV2,ASKGLVTTGELF
TRBV4-1,ASSPRGEATNEKLF
TRBV9,ASSVDRGPYNEQF
TRBV29-1,SARLAGGQETQY
TRBV18,ASNVAKETQY
TRBV29-1,SVDDSGNTEAF
TRBV5-1,ASRREDLDSYEQY
TRBV11-2,ASSVRGGQETQY
TRBV7-9,ASSARLAYEETQY
TRBV7-2,ASSPGWGSSNEKLF
TRBV29-1,SVGTGPHSGANVLT
TRBV10-3,AIRGQGYTEAF
TRBV30,AWSDRDGQPQH
TRBV5-1,ASSPGLNEQY
TRBV29-1,SVGGGLAALQETQY
TRBV25-1,ASSALKGSPLH
TRBV19,ASSKEGEAF
TRBV6-1,ASRTPGLAVNEQF
TRBV30,AWDRVSTEAF
TRBV18,ASSFKGSSYEQY
TRBV5-1,ASSEGQGFTGELF
TRBV25-1,ASSERGRLATETQY
TRBV6-1,ASTGSQETQY
TRBV7-2,ASSLVQGARDTQY